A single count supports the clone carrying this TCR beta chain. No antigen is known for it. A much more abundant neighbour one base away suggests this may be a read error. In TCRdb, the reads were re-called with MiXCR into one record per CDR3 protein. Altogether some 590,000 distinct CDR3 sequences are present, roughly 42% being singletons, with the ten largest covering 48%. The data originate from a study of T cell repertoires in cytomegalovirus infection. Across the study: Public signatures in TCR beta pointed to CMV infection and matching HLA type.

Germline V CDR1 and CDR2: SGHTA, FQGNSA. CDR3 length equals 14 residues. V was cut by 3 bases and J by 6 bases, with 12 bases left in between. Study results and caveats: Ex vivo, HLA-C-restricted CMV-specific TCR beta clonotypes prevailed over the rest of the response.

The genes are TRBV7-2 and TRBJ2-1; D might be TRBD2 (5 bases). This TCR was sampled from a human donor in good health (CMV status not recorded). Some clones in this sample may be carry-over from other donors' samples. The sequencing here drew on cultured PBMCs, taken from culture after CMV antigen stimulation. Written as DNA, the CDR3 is TGTGCCAGCAGCTTGCGGGTTGAGGGCAATGAGCAGTTCTTC. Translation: CASSLRVEGNEQFF.